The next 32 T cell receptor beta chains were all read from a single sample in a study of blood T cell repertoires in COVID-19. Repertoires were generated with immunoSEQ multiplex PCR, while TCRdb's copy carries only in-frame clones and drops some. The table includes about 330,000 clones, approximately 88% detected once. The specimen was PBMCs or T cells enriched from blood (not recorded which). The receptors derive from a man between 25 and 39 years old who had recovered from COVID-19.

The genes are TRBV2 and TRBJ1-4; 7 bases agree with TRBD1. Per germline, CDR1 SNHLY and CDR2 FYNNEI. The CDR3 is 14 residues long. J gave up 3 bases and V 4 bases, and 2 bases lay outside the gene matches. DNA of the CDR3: TGTGCCAGCAGTGGGGACAGACCTAATGAAAAACTGTTTTTT. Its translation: CASSGDRPNEKLFF.

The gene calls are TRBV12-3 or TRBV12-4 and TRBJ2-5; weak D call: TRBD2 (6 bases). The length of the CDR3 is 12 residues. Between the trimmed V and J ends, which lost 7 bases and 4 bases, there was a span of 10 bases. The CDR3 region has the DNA TGTGCCAGCACCTTGGGGGGAGAGACCCAGTACTTC. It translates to CASTLGGETQYF.

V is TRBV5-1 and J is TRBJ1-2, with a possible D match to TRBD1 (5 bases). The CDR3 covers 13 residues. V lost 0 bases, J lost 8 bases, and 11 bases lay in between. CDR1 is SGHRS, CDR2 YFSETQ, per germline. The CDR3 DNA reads TGCGCCAGCAGCTTGGACAGGTGGGGAGGCTACACCTTC. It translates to CASSLDRWGGYTF.

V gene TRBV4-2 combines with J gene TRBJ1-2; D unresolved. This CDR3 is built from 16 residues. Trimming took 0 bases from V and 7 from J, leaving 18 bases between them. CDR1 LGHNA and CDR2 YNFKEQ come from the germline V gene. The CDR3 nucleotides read TGTGCCAGCAGCCAAGAAGTACGGGTAACGGATAGTGGCTACACCTTC. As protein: CASSQEVRVTDSGYTF.

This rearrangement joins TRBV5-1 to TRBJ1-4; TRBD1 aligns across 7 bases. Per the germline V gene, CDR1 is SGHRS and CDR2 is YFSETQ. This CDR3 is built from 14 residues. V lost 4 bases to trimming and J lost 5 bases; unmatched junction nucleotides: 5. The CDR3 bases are TGCGCCAGCAGCATGGACAGGAGAAATGAAAAACTGTTTTTT. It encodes CASSMDRRNEKLFF.

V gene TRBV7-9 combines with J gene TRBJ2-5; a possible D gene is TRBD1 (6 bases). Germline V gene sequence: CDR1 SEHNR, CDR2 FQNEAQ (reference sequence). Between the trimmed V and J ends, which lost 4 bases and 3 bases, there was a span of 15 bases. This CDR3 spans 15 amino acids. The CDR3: CASSSPRSGEETQYF. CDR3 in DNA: TGTGCCAGCAGCTCGCCACGATCAGGGGAAGAGACCCAGTACTTC.

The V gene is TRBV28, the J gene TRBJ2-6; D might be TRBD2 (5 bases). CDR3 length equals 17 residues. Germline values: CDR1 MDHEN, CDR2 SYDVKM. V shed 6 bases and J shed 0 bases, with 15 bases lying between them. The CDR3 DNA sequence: TGTGCCAGCAGGAGAGGGTTCTTTGACTCTGGGGCCAACGTCCTGACTTTC. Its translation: CASRRGFFDSGANVLTF.

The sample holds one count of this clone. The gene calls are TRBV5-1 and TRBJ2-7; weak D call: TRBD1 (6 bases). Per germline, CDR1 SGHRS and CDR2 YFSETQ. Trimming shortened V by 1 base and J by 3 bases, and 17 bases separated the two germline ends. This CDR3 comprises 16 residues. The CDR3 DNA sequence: TGCGCCAGCAGCTTGTTGGGGGCCCTGGTGGGCTACGAGCAGTACTTC. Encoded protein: CASSLLGALVGYEQYF.

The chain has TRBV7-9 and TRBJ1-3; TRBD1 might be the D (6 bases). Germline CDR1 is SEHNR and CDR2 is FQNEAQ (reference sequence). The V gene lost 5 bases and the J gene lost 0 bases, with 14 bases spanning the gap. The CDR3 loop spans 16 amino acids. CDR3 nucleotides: TGTGCCAGCAGCCGTCGACAGGACAACTCTGGAAACACCATATATTTT. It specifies CASSRRQDNSGNTIYF.

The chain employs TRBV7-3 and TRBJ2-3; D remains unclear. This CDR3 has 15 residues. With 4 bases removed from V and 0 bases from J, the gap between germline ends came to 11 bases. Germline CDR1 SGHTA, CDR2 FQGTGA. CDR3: CASSSTGASTDTQYF. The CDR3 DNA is TGTGCCAGCAGCTCCACTGGAGCCAGCACAGATACGCAGTATTTT.

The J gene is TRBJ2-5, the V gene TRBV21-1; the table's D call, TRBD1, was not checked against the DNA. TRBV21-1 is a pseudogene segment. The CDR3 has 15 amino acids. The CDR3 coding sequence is TGTGCCAGCAGCAAAAGGGGGCAGCCACAAGAGACCCAGTACTTC. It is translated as CASSKRGQPQETQYF.

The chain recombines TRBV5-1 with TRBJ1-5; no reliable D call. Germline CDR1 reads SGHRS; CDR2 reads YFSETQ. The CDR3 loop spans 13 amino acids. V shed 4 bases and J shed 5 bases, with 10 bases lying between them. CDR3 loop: CASSPNRDQPQHF. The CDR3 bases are TGCGCCAGCAGCCCCAACAGAGATCAGCCCCAGCATTTT.

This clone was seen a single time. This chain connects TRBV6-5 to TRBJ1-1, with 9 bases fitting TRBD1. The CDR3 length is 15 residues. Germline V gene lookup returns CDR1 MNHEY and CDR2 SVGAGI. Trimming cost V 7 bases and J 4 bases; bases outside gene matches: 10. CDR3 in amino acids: CASTPLGTGLTEAFF. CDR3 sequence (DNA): TGTGCCAGCACTCCCCTAGGGACAGGGCTCACTGAAGCTTTCTTT.

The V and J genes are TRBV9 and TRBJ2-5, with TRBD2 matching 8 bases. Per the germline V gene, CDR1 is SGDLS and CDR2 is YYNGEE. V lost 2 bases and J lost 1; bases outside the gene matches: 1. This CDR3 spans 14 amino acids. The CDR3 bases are TGTGCCAGCAGCGTTAGCGGGACCCAAGAGACCCAGTACTTC. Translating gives CASSVSGTQETQYF. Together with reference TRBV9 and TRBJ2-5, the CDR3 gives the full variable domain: DSGVTQTPKHLITATGQRVTLRCSPRSGDLSVYWYQQSLDQGLQFLIQYYNGEERAKGNILERFSAQQFPDLHSELNLSSLELGDSALYFCASSVSGTQETQYFGPGTRLLVL.

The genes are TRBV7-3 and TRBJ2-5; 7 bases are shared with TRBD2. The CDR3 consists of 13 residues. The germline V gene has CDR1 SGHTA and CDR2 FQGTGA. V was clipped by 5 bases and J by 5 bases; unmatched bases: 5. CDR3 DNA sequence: TGTGCCAGCAGCCCTAGCGGTCGGGAGACCCAGTACTTC. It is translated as CASSPSGRETQYF.

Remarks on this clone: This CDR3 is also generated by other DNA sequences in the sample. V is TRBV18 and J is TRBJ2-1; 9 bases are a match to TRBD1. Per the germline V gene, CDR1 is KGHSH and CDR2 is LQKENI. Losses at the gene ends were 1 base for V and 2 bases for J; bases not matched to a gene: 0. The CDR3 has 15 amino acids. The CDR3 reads CASSPRQGAYNEQFF. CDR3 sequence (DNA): TGTGCCAGCTCACCACGACAGGGGGCCTACAATGAGCAGTTCTTC.

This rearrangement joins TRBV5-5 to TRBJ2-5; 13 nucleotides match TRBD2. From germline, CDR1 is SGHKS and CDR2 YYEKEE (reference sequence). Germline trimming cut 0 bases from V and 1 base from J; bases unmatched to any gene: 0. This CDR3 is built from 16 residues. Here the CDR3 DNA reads TGTGCCAGCAGCTTGGGACTAGCGGGGGGCCAAGAGACCCAGTACTTC. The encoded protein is CASSLGLAGGQETQYF.

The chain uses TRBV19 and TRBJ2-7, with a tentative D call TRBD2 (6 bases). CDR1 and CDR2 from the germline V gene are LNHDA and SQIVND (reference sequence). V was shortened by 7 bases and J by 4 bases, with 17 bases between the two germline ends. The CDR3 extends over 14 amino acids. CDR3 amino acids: CASTAGRAGYEQYF. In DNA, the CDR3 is TGTGCCAGTACCGCAGGAAGGGCGGGATACGAGCAGTACTTC.

CDR3 sequence (DNA): TGTGCCAGCAGTGCCCCGGGACAGGATAATGAAAAACTGTTTTTT. It is translated as CASSAPGQDNEKLFF. V and J are TRBV28 and TRBJ1-4, with 8 bases lining up with TRBD1. The germline V gene encodes CDR1 MDHEN and CDR2 SYDVKM. Trimming cost V 5 bases and J 4 bases; bases outside gene matches: 6. The CDR3 has 15 amino acids.

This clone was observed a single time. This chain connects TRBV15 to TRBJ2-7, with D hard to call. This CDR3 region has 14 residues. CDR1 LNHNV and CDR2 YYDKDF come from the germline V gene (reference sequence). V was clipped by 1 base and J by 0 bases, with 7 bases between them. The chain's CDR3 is CATSRAVSSYEQYF. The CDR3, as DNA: TGTGCCACCAGCAGAGCCGTGAGCTCCTACGAGCAGTACTTC.

The CDR3 here is CASSFSSSYEQYF. Written as DNA, the CDR3 is TGTGCCAGCAGTTTTTCCAGCTCCTACGAGCAGTACTTC. The chain links TRBV27 to TRBJ2-7; D not certain. V shed 3 bases and J shed 0 bases, with 6 bases lying between them. Germline V gene lookup returns CDR1 MNHEY and CDR2 SMNVEV (reference sequence). CDR3 length equals 13 residues.

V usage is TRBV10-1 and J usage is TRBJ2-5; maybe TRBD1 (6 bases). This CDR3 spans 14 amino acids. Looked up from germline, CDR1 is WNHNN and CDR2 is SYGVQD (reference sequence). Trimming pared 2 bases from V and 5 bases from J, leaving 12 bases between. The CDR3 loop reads CASSETGILETQYF. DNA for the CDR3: TGCGCCAGCAGTGAGACAGGGATCTTGGAGACCCAGTACTTC.

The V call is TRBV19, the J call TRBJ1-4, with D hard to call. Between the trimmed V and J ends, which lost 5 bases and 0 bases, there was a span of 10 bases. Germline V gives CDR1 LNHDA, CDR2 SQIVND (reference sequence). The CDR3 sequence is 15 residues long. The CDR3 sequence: CASSPAFTTNEKLFF. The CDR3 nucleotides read TGTGCCAGTAGTCCTGCGTTCACAACTAATGAAAAACTGTTTTTT.

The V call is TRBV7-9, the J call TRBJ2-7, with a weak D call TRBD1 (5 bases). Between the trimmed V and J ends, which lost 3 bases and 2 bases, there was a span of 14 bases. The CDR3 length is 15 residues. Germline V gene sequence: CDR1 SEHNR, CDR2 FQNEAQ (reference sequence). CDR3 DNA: TGTGCCAGCAGCTTTTCAGACAGAAGAACCTACGAGCAGTACTTC. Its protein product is CASSFSDRRTYEQYF.

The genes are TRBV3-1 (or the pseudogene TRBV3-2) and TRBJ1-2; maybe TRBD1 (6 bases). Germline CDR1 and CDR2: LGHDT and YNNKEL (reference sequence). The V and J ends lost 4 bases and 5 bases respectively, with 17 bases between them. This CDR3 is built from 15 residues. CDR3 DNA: TGTGCCAGCAGCCCGCTTAGGCGGGGGCTTTATGGCTACACCTTC. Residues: CASSPLRRGLYGYTF.

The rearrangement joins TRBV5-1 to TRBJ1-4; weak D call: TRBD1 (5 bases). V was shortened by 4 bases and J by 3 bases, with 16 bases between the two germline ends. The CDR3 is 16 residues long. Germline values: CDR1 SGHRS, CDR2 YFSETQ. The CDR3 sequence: CASSIQSGTSNEKLFF. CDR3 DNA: TGCGCCAGCAGCATTCAGAGCGGGACCTCTAATGAAAAACTGTTTTTT. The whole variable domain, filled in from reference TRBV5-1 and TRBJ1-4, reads KAGVTQTPRYLIKTRGQQVTLSCSPISGHRSVSWYQQTPGQGLQFLFEYFSETQRNKGNFPGRFSGRQFSNSRSEMNVSTLELGDSALYLCASSIQSGTSNEKLFFGSGTQLSVL.

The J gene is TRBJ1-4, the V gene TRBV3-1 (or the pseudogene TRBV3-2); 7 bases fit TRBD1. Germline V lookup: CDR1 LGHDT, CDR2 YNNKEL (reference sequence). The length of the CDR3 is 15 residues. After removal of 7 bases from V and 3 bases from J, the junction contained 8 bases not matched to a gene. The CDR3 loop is CASTIGGTANEKLFF. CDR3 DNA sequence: TGTGCCAGCACCATTGGGGGGACAGCTAATGAAAAACTGTTTTTT.

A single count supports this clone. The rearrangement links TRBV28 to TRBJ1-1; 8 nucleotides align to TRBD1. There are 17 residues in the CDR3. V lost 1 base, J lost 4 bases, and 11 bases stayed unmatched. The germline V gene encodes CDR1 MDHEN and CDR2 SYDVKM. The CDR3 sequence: CASSLLGPTGAGTEAFF. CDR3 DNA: TGTGCCAGCAGTTTATTGGGACCGACAGGGGCGGGCACTGAAGCTTTCTTT.

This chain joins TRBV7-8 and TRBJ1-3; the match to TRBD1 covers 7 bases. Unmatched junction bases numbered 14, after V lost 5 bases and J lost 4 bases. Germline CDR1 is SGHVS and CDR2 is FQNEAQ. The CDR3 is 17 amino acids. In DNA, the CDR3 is TGTGCCAGCAGCCCTTTAGGGGCAGGGGGATCAGGAAACACCATATATTTT. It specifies CASSPLGAGGSGNTIYF.

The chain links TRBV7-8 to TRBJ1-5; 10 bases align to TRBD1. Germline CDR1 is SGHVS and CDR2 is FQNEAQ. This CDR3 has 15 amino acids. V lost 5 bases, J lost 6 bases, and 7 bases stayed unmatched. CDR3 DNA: TGTGCCAGCAGCGCGACAGGGGGCGCAGGTCAGCCCCAGCATTTT. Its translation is CASSATGGAGQPQHF.

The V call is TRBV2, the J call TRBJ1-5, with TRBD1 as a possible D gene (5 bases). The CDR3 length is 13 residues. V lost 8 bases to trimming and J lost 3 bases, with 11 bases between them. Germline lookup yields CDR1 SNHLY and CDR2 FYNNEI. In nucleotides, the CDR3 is TGTGCCAGCTGGGGCCCAGACAATCAGCCCCAGCATTTT. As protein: CASWGPDNQPQHF.

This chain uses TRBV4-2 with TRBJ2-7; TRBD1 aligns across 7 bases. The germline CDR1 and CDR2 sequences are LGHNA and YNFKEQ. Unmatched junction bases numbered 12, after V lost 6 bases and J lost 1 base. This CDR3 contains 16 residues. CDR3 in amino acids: CASRLTADRDSYEQYF. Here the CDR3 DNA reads TGTGCCAGCAGGCTAACCGCAGACAGGGATTCCTACGAGCAGTACTTC.